Presented here are 22 T cell receptor beta chains from one specimen sequenced in a study of blood T cell repertoires in COVID-19. Assay: immunoSEQ multiplex PCR; the TCRdb copy retains only in-frame clones and omits some. The sample carries some 200,000 clones, roughly 80% recorded once. Material: peripheral blood. All receptors come from a woman aged 55-70 years who had recovered from COVID-19.

J is TRBJ2-5 and V is TRBV6-4, with D possibly matching TRBD2 (5 bases). The CDR3 consists of 13 residues. V lost 4 bases and J lost 1, with 7 bases in between. Germline-derived CDR1 and CDR2 are MRHNA and SNTAGT. The CDR3 sequence: CASSVEAQETQYF. In nucleotides, the CDR3 is TGTGCCAGCAGTGTGGAGGCCCAAGAGACCCAGTACTTC.

The sample holds one count of this clone. The gene calls are TRBV5-4 and TRBJ2-7; 9 nucleotides agree with TRBD1. CDR1 is SGHNT, CDR2 YYREEE, per germline (reference sequence). Trimming removed 4 bases from V and 3 bases from J; junction bases left unmatched: 8. CDR3 length: 15 amino acids. The CDR3 DNA follows: TGTGCCAGCAGCCACGGGGACAGGGAAATCTACGAGCAGTACTTC. Translating gives CASSHGDREIYEQYF. Full variable domain (rest looked up from reference TRBV5-4 and TRBJ2-7): ETGVTQSPTHLIKTRGQQVTLRCSSQSGHNTVSWYQQALGQGPQFIFQYYREEENGRGNFPPRFSGLQFPNYSSELNVNALELDDSALYLCASSHGDREIYEQYFGPGTRLTVT.

J is TRBJ1-1 and V is TRBV18; D may be TRBD1 (6 bases). This CDR3 has 14 residues. Germline CDR1 KGHSH, CDR2 LQKENI. Trimming took 3 bases from V and 3 from J, leaving 11 bases between them. The CDR3 nucleotides read TGTGCCAGCTCACCCAGGGGCCCTCACACTGAAGCTTTCTTT. It codes for CASSPRGPHTEAFF.

The rearrangement links TRBV19 to TRBJ2-1; the match to TRBD2 covers 7 bases. Trimming cost V 1 base and J 2 bases; bases outside gene matches: 5. CDR1 and CDR2 (germline): LNHDA, SQIVND (reference sequence). The CDR3 is 16 residues long. CDR3 amino acids: CASSIGAGVTYNEQFF. The CDR3, as DNA: TGTGCCAGTAGTATAGGTGCGGGGGTCACCTACAATGAGCAGTTCTTC.

The chain carries TRBV5-5 and TRBJ2-7, with D unclear. V lost 3 bases, J lost 4 bases, and 5 bases lay in between. Germline loops: CDR1 SGHKS, CDR2 YYEKEE (reference sequence). This CDR3 contains 11 residues. This chain's CDR3 is CASSSSYEQYF. In nucleotides, the CDR3 is TGTGCCAGCAGCTCATCATACGAGCAGTACTTC.

The chain combines TRBV7-9 with TRBJ1-6; D is unclear. CDR3 length: 13 amino acids. CDR1 and CDR2 (germline): SEHNR, FQNEAQ (reference sequence). V lost 1 base to trimming and J lost 8 bases, with 6 bases between them. The CDR3 sequence: CASSLGPDSPLHF. CDR3 DNA sequence: TGTGCCAGCAGCTTAGGTCCTGATTCACCCCTCCACTTT. Combining the CDR3 with reference TRBV7-9 and TRBJ1-6 gives the whole variable domain DTGVSQNPRHKITKRGQNVTFRCDPISEHNRLYWYRQTLGQGPEFLTYFQNEAQLEKSRLLSDRFSAERPKGSFSTLEIQRTEQGDSAMYLCASSLGPDSPLHFGNGTRLTVT.

J is TRBJ1-5 and V is TRBV12-5; a weak D match, TRBD1 (5 bases). Per germline, CDR1 LGHNT and CDR2 FRNRAP. CDR3 length equals 12 residues. Trimming pared 11 bases from V and 2 bases from J, leaving 10 bases between. This CDR3 reads CAGGWGNQPQHF. CDR3 coding DNA: TGTGCTGGGGGGTGGGGCAATCAGCCCCAGCATTTT.

This chain links TRBV9 with TRBJ2-1, with 10 bases aligning to TRBD1. The germline V gene encodes CDR1 SGDLS and CDR2 YYNGEE. This CDR3 contains 15 residues. The ends lost 1 base at V and 7 bases at J; junction bases unmatched: 5. In nucleotides, the CDR3 is TGTGCCAGCAGCGTAAGTGGGACAGGGGCTAATGAGCAGTTCTTC. Protein product: CASSVSGTGANEQFF. The whole variable domain, filled in from reference TRBV9 and TRBJ2-1, reads DSGVTQTPKHLITATGQRVTLRCSPRSGDLSVYWYQQSLDQGLQFLIQYYNGEERAKGNILERFSAQQFPDLHSELNLSSLELGDSALYFCASSVSGTGANEQFFGPGTRLTVL.

The chain uses TRBV12-5 and TRBJ1-2; weak D call: TRBD1 (6 bases). V lost 2 bases, J lost 6 bases, and 22 bases lay in between. There are 17 residues in the CDR3. CDR1 LGHNT and CDR2 FRNRAP come from the germline V gene. The CDR3 is CASGLYFTSGGNNGYTF. As DNA, the CDR3 is TGTGCTAGTGGTTTGTATTTTACTAGCGGGGGCAACAATGGCTACACCTTC.

The CDR3 coding sequence is TGTGCCACTGGGAGAGGCAATGAGGATACGCAGTATTTT. This translates into CATGRGNEDTQYF. V usage is TRBV6-5 and J usage is TRBJ2-3; tentatively, D is TRBD2 (5 bases). The germline V and J ends were trimmed by 10 bases and 6 bases, with 17 bases remaining between them. Germline V gene data show CDR1 as MNHEY and CDR2 as SVGAGI. The CDR3 spans 13 residues.

The V and J genes are TRBV5-1 and TRBJ1-1; 9 nucleotides align to TRBD1. Unmatched junction bases numbered 3, after V lost 2 bases and J lost 1 base. The CDR3 consists of 15 residues. Germline CDR1 and CDR2: SGHRS and YFSETQ. CDR3 DNA: TGCGCCAGCAGCTTACAGGGGGCCGGGAACACTGAAGCTTTCTTT. Translation: CASSLQGAGNTEAFF.

The count of this clone is one. The chain has TRBV25-1 and TRBJ1-6; possibly TRBD1 for D (5 bases). V was cut by 7 bases and J by 9 bases, with 10 bases left in between. The CDR3 has 12 residues. The germline gives CDR1 MGHDK, CDR2 SYGVNS. The CDR3 spells CASKGGGSPLHF. The CDR3 DNA reads TGTGCCAGCAAGGGCGGGGGTTCACCCCTCCACTTT.

The J gene is TRBJ1-2, the V gene TRBV5-1; no clear D. V dropped 3 bases and J dropped 6 bases, with 12 bases sitting between them. This CDR3 is built from 13 residues. Germline-derived CDR1 and CDR2 are SGHRS and YFSETQ. CDR3 DNA sequence: TGCGCCAGCAGCTCTCGAATGCGGGATGGCTACACCTTC. Translating gives CASSSRMRDGYTF.

V usage is TRBV10-3 and J usage is TRBJ1-2; no clear D gene. Trimming removed 7 bases at V and 1 base at J, with 10 bases between. The germline CDR1 and CDR2 sequences are ENHRY and SYGVKD. CDR3 length: 13 residues. CDR3 bases: TGTGCCATCACCGGCAGGTTTAACTATGGCTACACCTTC. Translating it yields CAITGRFNYGYTF.

The V call is TRBV7-2, the J call TRBJ2-2; no firm D call. Deletions cut 3 bases from V and 9 bases from J, with 8 bases between. The germline V gene has CDR1 SGHTA and CDR2 FQGNSA. This CDR3 comprises 12 residues. CDR3 coding DNA: TGTGCCAGCAGCTTTTCGACTCGGGAGCTGTTTTTT. The encoded protein is CASSFSTRELFF.

The V call is TRBV4-3, the J call TRBJ1-2; no clear D. Germline assignment: CDR1 LGHNA and CDR2 YSLEER. The CDR3 length is 17 residues. Trimming took off 2 bases at V and 0 bases at J, with 16 bases between the two ends. The CDR3 coding sequence is TGCGCCAGCAGCCAACAGGTTTTTCTCAGAGCTAACTATGGCTACACCTTC. Translation: CASSQQVFLRANYGYTF.

V usage is TRBV11-3 and J usage is TRBJ1-1; D unresolved. This CDR3 has 13 residues. Looked up from germline, CDR1 is SGHNT and CDR2 is YENEEA. Trimming shortened V by 0 bases and J by 5 bases, and 7 bases separated the two germline ends. CDR3 sequence reads: CASSLDLETEAFF. The CDR3 region has the DNA TGTGCCAGCAGCTTAGATCTAGAGACTGAAGCTTTCTTT. Combining the CDR3 with reference TRBV11-3 and TRBJ1-1 gives the whole variable domain EAGVVQSPRYKIIEKKQPVAFWCNPISGHNTLYWYLQNLGQGPELLIRYENEEAVDDSQLPKDRFSAERLKGVDSTLKIQPAELGDSAVYLCASSLDLETEAFFGQGTRLTVV.

The V and J genes are TRBV4-1 and TRBJ1-2, with D possibly being TRBD1 (5 bases). Germline V gene data show CDR1 as MGHRA and CDR2 as YSYEKL. With 0 bases removed from V and 8 bases from J, the gap between germline ends came to 16 bases. CDR3 length: 15 residues. CDR3 bases: TGCGCCAGCAGCCAAGAGCTCCACAGCAGGGCGGGCTACACCTTC. Translated, it gives CASSQELHSRAGYTF.

This chain links TRBV18 with TRBJ2-1; 7 bases align to TRBD1. The germline CDR1 and CDR2 sequences are KGHSH and LQKENI. The CDR3 is 15 amino acids. Trimming cost V 2 bases and J 7 bases; bases outside gene matches: 8. CDR3 loop: CASSPRTGDRNEQFF. CDR3 coding DNA: TGTGCCAGCTCACCAAGAACAGGGGATCGGAATGAGCAGTTCTTC.

This chain uses TRBV12-3 or TRBV12-4 with TRBJ1-1; the match to TRBD1 covers 8 bases. The CDR3 consists of 13 residues. With V trimmed by 5 bases and J by 4 bases, 3 bases remained unmatched. The CDR3 DNA reads as TGTGCCAGCAGTCTACAGGGGGGCACTGAAGCTTTCTTT. Translation: CASSLQGGTEAFF.

The chain employs TRBV7-3 and TRBJ1-1, with 9 bases lining up with TRBD1. Germline V gene data show CDR1 as SGHTA and CDR2 as FQGTGA. V trimming: 8 bases; J trimming: 1 base; junction bases outside the gene matches: 2. The CDR3 has 13 amino acids. The CDR3 reads CASGGQGNTEAFF. As DNA, the CDR3 is TGTGCCAGCGGGGGACAGGGGAACACTGAAGCTTTCTTT.

CDR3 loop: CASNEDRGTDTQYF. CDR3 sequence (DNA): TGTGCCAGCAACGAGGACAGGGGCACAGATACGCAGTATTTT. This chain joins TRBV2 and TRBJ2-3; TRBD1 matches at 8 bases. CDR3 length equals 14 residues. Trimming removed 7 bases from V and 1 base from J; junction bases left unmatched: 4. Germline assignment: CDR1 SNHLY and CDR2 FYNNEI.